These T cell receptor beta chains were read from a single sample in a study of T cell changes during pregnancy in multiple sclerosis. This table comes from immunoSEQ multiplex PCR, and its TCRdb copy is limited to in-frame clones, with some not included. The data hold some 60,000 clones, with more than 90% observed a single time. The source was peripheral blood, collected in the first trimester of pregnancy. The receptors originated from a female donor in good health, enrolled as a control in a pregnancy study. Each CDR3 is given with its conserved first and last residue. Fields, in order: J gene, D gene, V gene, clone size, CDR3 protein, CDR3 DNA. D genes are given only for firm matches. Some rows mark clone size as missing; the rest say once, few, many or name a class of expanded clone.

J: TRBJ2-1; D: TRBD1; V: TRBV4-3; size: -; CDR3: CASSQGQANSYNEQFF; DNA: TGCGCCAGCAGCCAGGGACAGGCCAACTCCTACAATGAGCAGTTCTTC
J: TRBJ2-3; D: TRBD2; V: TRBV9; size: -; CDR3: CASSVDSGSVADTQYF; DNA: TGTGCCAGCAGCGTAGATAGCGGGAGCGTGGCAGATACGCAGTATTTT
J: TRBJ1-5; D: -; V: TRBV27; size: -; CDR3: CASSPGASNQPQHF; DNA: TGTGCCAGCAGTCCAGGGGCCAGCAATCAGCCCCAGCATTTT
J: TRBJ1-1; D: TRBD1; V: TRBV5-4; size: -; CDR3: CASSTRQGAKGTEAFF; DNA: TGTGCCAGCAGCACCAGACAGGGGGCTAAGGGAACTGAAGCTTTCTTT
J: TRBJ2-7; D: -; V: TRBV7-2; size: -; CDR3: CASSLDNNYGQYF; DNA: TGTGCCAGCAGCTTGGACAACAACTACGGGCAGTACTTC
J: TRBJ1-2; D: TRBD1; V: TRBV7-8; size: once; CDR3: CASSPKRTGPYGYTF; DNA: TGTGCCAGCAGCCCCAAGAGGACAGGGCCGTATGGCTACACCTTC
J: TRBJ2-3; D: TRBD1; V: TRBV18; size: -; CDR3: CASSPGQGSTDTQYF; DNA: TGTGCCAGCTCACCGGGACAGGGAAGCACAGATACGCAGTATTTT
J: TRBJ1-5; D: TRBD1; V: TRBV6-5; size: once; CDR3: CASRDRSYSNQPQHF; DNA: TGTGCCAGCAGGGACAGGAGCTATAGCAATCAGCCCCAGCATTTT
J: TRBJ2-3; D: -; V: TRBV29-1; size: -; CDR3: CSVGGQGDTQYF; DNA: TGCAGCGTAGGCGGCCAGGGAGATACGCAGTATTTT
J: TRBJ1-5; D: -; V: TRBV28; size: -; CDR3: CASSQGNQPQHF; DNA: TGTGCCAGCAGCCAGGGCAATCAGCCCCAGCATTTT
J: TRBJ2-1; D: TRBD2; V: TRBV9; size: -; CDR3: CASRRGNNEQFF; DNA: TGTGCCAGCCGGCGGGGGAACAATGAGCAGTTCTTC
J: TRBJ2-2; D: TRBD1; V: TRBV28; size: -; CDR3: CASRQRTGERELFF; DNA: TGTGCCAGCAGGCAACGGACAGGGGAGCGGGAGCTGTTTTTT
J: TRBJ2-1; D: TRBD2; V: TRBV2; size: -; CDR3: CASSLLAGGGNEQFF; DNA: TGTGCCAGCAGTCTGCTAGCGGGAGGGGGCAATGAGCAGTTCTTC